This section outlines one T cell receptor beta chain sequence together with its context. These data originate in a study of blood T cell repertoires in COVID-19. At the level of the study: COVID-19 samples collected from the United States, Italy and Spain covered acute and convalescent phases.

Sequencing was performed with immunoSEQ multiplex PCR; in TCRdb, only in-frame clones are kept and a portion is missing. The sample shows 240,000 or so clones, 86% of them seen only once. The clonotype originates from an elderly man with acute or convalescent COVID-19. Sequencing input: peripheral blood.

In DNA, the CDR3 is TGCAGCGTGGGACTAGCGGGGGGGCCGGAGACCCAGTACTTC. This translates into CSVGLAGGPETQYF. This chain links TRBV29-1 with TRBJ2-5; 16 bases are shared with TRBD2. V shed 6 bases, J shed 5 bases, and the junction held 3 bases outside the gene matches. The CDR3 spans 14 residues. The germline CDR1 and CDR2 sequences are SQVTM and ANQGSEA.